This T cell receptor beta chain was profiled in a study of cytomegalovirus exposure and HLA in healthy donors. Regarding the study as a whole: What a later analysis showed was that several of the most significant clusters appeared linked to common viral pathogens.

About this clone: Antigen specificity is unknown.

The PCR contained 60 Vbeta and 13 Jbeta primers. The assay was immunoSEQ multiplex PCR, and TCRdb's table has in-frame clones only and misses some. The table lists 240,000 or so clones, around 81% of them singletons, with approximately 8.4% in the top ten. Germline lookup yields CDR1 SGHDT and CDR2 YYEEEE. The CDR3 spans 14 residues. Trimming pared 6 bases from V and 1 base from J, leaving 13 bases between. The J gene is TRBJ1-1, the V gene TRBV5-6, with D possibly matching TRBD1 (5 bases). Sequenced: PBMCs. This sequence originates from a woman aged 55-69 years in good health and CMV-seropositive. CDR3 bases: TGTGCCAGCACCTGGGGCCCAGAGAACACTGAAGCTTTCTTT. Its translation is CASTWGPENTEAFF.